The rows below give T cell receptor beta chains drawn from one sample of a study of technical replicates of blood from a handful of donors. Profiled with immunoSEQ multiplex PCR; TCRdb holds only in-frame clones, not every one. The sample yields around 86,000 clones, about 96% seen once. What was sequenced was T cells isolated from PBMCs. These TCRs come from a human donor in good health. CDR3s leave out the opening cysteine and the closing phenylalanine or tryptophan.

v_call: TRBV15
cdr3_aa: ATSGSGGASETQY

v_call: TRBV5-1
cdr3_aa: ASSQDRDQPQH

v_call: TRBV9
cdr3_aa: ASSKGGPGNTIY

v_call: TRBV29-1
cdr3_aa: SFLSGSYEQY

v_call: TRBV28
cdr3_aa: ASSDRVRGEQY

v_call: TRBV28
cdr3_aa: ASRTGGLAGWLGTDTQY

v_call: TRBV6-5
cdr3_aa: ASSYSTGPSSYEQY

v_call: TRBV5-8
cdr3_aa: ASSWAGTGVDGYT

v_call: TRBV29-1
cdr3_aa: SVSGGLTYEQY

v_call: TRBV7-9
cdr3_aa: ASGWTWNYNEQF

v_call: TRBV28
cdr3_aa: ASSSGTPREQF